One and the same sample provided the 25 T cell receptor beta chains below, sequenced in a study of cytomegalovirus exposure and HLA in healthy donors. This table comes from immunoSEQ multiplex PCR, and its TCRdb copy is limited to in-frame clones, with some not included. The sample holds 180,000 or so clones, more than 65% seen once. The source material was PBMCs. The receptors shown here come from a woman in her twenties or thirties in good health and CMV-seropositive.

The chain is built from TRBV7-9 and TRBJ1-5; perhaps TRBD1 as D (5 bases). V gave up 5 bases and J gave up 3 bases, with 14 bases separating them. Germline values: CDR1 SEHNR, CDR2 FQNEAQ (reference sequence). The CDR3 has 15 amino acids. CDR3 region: CASSLGGGVNQPQHF. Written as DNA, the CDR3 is TGTGCCAGCAGCCTCGGGGGGGGTGTCAATCAGCCCCAGCATTTT.

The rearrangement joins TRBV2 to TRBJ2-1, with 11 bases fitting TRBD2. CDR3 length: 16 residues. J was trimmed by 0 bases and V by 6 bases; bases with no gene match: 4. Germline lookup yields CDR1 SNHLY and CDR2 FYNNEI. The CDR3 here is CASRLAGASSYNEQFF. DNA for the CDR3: TGTGCCAGCAGACTAGCGGGAGCCAGCTCCTACAATGAGCAGTTCTTC. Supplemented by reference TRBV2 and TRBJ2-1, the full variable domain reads EPEVTQTPSHQVTQMGQEVILRCVPISNHLYFYWYRQILGQKVEFLVSFYNNEISEKSEIFDDQFSVERPDGSNFTLKIRSTKLEDSAMYFCASRLAGASSYNEQFFGPGTRLTVL.

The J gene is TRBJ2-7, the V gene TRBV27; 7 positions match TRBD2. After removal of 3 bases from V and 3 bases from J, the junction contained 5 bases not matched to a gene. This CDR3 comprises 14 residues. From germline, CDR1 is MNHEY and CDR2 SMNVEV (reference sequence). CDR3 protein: CASSLAGDYYEQYF. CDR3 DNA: TGTGCCAGCAGTTTGGCGGGAGACTACTACGAGCAGTACTTC.

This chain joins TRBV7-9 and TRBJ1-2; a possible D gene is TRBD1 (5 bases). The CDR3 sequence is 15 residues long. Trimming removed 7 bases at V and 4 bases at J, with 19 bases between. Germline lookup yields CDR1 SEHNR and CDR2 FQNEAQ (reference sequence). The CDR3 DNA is TGTGCCAGCAACCCGGGACTGACGCCTTCCTATGGCTACACCTTC. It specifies CASNPGLTPSYGYTF.

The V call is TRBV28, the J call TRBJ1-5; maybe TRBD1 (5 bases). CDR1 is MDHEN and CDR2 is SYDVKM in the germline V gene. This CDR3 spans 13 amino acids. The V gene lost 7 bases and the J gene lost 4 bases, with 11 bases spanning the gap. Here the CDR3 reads CASMIQGNQPQHF. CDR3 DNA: TGTGCCAGCATGATCCAGGGAAATCAGCCCCAGCATTTT.

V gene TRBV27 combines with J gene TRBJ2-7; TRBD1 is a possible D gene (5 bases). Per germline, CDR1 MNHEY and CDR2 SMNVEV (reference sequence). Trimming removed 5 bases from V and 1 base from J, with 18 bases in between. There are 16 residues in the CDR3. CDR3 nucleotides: TGTGCCAGCAGTCCCACCCGGGTCAGGGCTTCCTACGAGCAGTACTTC. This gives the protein CASSPTRVRASYEQYF.

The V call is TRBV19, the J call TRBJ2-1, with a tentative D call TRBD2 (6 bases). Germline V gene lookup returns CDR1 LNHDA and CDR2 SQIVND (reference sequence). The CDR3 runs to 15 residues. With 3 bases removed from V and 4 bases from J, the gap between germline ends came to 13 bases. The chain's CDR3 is CASSIRVGGYNEQFF. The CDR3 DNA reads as TGTGCCAGTAGTATCAGGGTGGGAGGATACAATGAGCAGTTCTTC.

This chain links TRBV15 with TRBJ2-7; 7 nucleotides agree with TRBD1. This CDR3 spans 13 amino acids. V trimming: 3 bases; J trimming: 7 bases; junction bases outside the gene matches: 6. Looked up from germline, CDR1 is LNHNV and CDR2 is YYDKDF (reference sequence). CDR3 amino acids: CATSSTGVREQYF. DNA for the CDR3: TGTGCCACCAGCAGTACAGGGGTGAGAGAGCAGTACTTC.

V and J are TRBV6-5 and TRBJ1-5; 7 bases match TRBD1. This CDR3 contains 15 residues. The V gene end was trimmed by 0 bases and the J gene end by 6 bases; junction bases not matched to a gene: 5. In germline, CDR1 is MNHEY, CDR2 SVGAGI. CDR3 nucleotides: TGTGCCAGCAGTTACTCGAAGGGGGCGCGTCAGCCCCAGCATTTT. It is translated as CASSYSKGARQPQHF.

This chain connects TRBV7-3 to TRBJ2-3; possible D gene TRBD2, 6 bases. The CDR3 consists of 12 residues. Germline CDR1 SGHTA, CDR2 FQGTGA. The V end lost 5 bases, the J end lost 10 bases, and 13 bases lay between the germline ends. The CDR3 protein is CASSRPGGAQYF. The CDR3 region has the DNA TGTGCCAGCAGCCGGCCCGGAGGGGCGCAGTATTTT.

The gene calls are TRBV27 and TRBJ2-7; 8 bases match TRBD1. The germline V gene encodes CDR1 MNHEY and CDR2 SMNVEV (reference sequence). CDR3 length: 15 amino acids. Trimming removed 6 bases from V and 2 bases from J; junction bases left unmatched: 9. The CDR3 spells CASSPDRVGTYEQYF. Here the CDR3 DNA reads TGTGCCAGCAGCCCGGACAGGGTGGGAACCTACGAGCAGTACTTC.

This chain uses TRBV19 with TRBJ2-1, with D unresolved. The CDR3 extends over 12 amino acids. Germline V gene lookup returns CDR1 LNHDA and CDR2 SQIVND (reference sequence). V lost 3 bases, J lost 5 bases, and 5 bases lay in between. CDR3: CASSIGNNEQFF. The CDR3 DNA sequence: TGTGCCAGTAGTATCGGTAACAATGAGCAGTTCTTC.

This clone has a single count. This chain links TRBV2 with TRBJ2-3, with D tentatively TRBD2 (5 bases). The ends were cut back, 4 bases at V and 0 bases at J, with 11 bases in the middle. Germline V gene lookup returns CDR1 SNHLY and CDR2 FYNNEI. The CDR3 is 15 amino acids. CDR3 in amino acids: CASSVSSESTDTQYF. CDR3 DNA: TGTGCCAGCAGTGTTAGTAGCGAGAGCACAGATACGCAGTATTTT.

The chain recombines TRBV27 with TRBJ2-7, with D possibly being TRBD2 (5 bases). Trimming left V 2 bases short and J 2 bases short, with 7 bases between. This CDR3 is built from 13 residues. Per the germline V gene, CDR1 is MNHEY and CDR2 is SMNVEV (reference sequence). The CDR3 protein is CASSLDGTYEQYF. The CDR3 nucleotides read TGTGCCAGCAGTTTAGACGGGACCTACGAGCAGTACTTC.

The CDR3 DNA sequence: TGTGCCAGCAGCCGACTAGCCAGCACAGATACGCAGTATTTT. Encoded protein: CASSRLASTDTQYF. This chain uses TRBV28 with TRBJ2-3; 7 bases line up with TRBD2. The CDR3 contains 14 residues. With V trimmed by 6 bases and J by 0 bases, 3 bases remained unmatched. Germline assignment: CDR1 MDHEN and CDR2 SYDVKM.

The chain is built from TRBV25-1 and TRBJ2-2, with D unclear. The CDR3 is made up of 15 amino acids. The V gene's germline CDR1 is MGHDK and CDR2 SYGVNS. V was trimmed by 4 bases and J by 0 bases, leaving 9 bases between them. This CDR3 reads CASSGHRTNTGELFF. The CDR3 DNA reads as TGTGCCAGCAGTGGTCACAGAACGAACACCGGGGAGCTGTTTTTT.

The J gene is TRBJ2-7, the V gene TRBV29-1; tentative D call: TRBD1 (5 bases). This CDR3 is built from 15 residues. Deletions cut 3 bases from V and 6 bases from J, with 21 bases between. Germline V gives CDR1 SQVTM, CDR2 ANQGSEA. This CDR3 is CSVELGGAQSREQYF. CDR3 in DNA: TGCAGCGTTGAGCTGGGTGGGGCCCAATCCCGCGAGCAGTACTTC.

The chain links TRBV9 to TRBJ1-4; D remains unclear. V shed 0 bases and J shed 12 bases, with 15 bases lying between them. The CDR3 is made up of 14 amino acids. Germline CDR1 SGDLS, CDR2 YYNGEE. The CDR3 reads CASSVGGGRMELFF. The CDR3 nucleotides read TGTGCCAGCAGCGTAGGTGGAGGGAGGATGGAACTGTTTTTT.

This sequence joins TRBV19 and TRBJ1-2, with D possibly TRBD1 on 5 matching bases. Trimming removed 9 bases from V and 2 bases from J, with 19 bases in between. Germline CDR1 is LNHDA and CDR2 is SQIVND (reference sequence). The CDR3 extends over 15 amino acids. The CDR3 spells CASRVGGQPNYGYTF. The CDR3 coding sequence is TGTGCCAGCAGGGTAGGCGGACAACCGAACTATGGCTACACCTTC.

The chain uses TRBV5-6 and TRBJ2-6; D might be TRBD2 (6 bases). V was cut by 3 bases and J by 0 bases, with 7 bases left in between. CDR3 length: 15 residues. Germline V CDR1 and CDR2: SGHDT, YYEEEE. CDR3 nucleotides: TGTGCCAGCAGCTGGAGGGTCTCTGGGGCCAACGTCCTGACTTTC. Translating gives CASSWRVSGANVLTF. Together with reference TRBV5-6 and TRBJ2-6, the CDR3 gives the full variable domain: DAGVTQSPTHLIKTRGQQVTLRCSPKSGHDTVSWYQQALGQGPQFIFQYYEEEERQRGNFPDRFSGHQFPNYSSELNVNALLLGDSALYLCASSWRVSGANVLTFGAGSRLTVL.

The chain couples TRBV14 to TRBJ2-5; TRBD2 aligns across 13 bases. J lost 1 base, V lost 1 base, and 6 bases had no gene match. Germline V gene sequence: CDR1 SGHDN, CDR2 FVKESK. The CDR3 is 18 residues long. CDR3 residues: CASSQAGTSGTFQETQYF. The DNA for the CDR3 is TGTGCCAGCAGCCAAGCGGGGACTAGCGGGACATTCCAAGAGACCCAGTACTTC.

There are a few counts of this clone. CDR3 loop: CASSPSEGADGYTF. CDR3 coding DNA: TGTGCCAGCTCACCATCGGAGGGGGCGGATGGCTACACCTTC. The genes are TRBV18 and TRBJ1-2; 7 bases map to TRBD1. V was clipped by 2 bases and J by 6 bases; unmatched bases: 6. From germline, CDR1 is KGHSH and CDR2 LQKENI. The CDR3 loop spans 14 amino acids.

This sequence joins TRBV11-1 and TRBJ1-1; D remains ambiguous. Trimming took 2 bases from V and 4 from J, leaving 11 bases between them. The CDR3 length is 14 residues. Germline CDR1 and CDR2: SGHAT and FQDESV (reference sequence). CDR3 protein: CASSLKRVITEAFF. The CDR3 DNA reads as TGTGCCAGCAGCTTAAAGAGGGTCATCACTGAAGCTTTCTTT.

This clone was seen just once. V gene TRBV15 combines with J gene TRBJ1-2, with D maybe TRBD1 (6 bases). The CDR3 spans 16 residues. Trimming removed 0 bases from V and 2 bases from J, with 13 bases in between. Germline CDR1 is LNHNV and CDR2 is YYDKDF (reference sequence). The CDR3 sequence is CATSRDGQLTNYGYTF. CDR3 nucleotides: TGTGCCACCAGCAGAGATGGACAGTTGACGAACTATGGCTACACCTTC.

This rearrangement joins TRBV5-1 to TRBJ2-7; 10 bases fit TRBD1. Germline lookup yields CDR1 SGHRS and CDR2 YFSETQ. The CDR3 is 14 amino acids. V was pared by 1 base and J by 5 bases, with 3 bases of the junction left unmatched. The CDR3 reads CASSLRQGADEQYF. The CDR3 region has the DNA TGCGCCAGCAGCTTGCGACAGGGGGCGGACGAGCAGTACTTC.